This TCR beta chain was sequenced during a study of kidney transplant recipient with SARS-CoV-2 infection. Each CDR3 protein is one row after TCRdb ran MiXCR on the reads. The sample holds about 250,000 distinct CDR3 sequences, 29% seen once. The germline gives CDR1 LGHDT, CDR2 YNNKEL (reference sequence). The CDR3 consists of 18 residues. V lost 5 bases to trimming and J lost 5 bases, with 22 bases between them. Details on this clonotype: This may arise from a read error, as a much more abundant clone is one base away.

V and J are TRBV3-1 and TRBJ2-6; D ambiguous. The TCR comes from a male patient in his thirties who had COVID-19 and was a kidney transplant recipient. A subset of T cells may come from the graft donor. The sequences come from a blood sample, collected at baseline and on day 111 from a kidney transplant recipient. The CDR3 loop reads CASSLVYPSQSRANVLTF. CDR3 coding DNA: TGTGCCAGCAGCTTAGTTTACCCTTCACAAAGTCGGGCCAACGTCCTGACTTTC.